Following are 14 T cell receptor beta chains from one sample sequenced in a study of metastatic and nonmetastatic thyroid tumors. TCRdb re-called the PCR reads via MiXCR. The sample consists of around 24,000 clones, under 25% of them appearing once. Every patient was untreated before thyroid surgery. The sample was blood. The receptors come from a male donor with papillary thyroid cancer or a benign thyroid nodule (not recorded which). Some clones in this sample may be carry-over from other donors' samples.

CDR3: CSVEIGGSYEQYF. The CDR3 DNA follows: TGCAGCGTTGAAATAGGGGGCTCCTACGAGCAGTACTTC. The chain has TRBV29-1 and TRBJ2-7, with D possibly matching TRBD1 (6 bases). Trimming cost V 2 bases and J 0 bases, with 8 bases left between them. This CDR3 has 13 residues. Germline V CDR1 and CDR2: SQVTM, ANQGSEA.

This clone was recorded many times. The chain joins TRBV6-1 to TRBJ1-1; tentatively, D is TRBD1 (5 bases). Germline lookup yields CDR1 MNHNS and CDR2 SASEGT. This CDR3 spans 13 amino acids. V dropped 5 bases and J dropped 5 bases, with 12 bases sitting between them. This CDR3 is CASSPGGGTEAFF. In DNA form, the CDR3 reads TGTGCCAGCAGTCCCGGGGGGGGGACTGAAGCTTTCTTT.

By sample share, this clone is medium-sized. This chain uses TRBV6-1 with TRBJ2-7; a weak D match, TRBD1 (6 bases). Germline CDR1 and CDR2: MNHNS and SASEGT. Trimming left V 4 bases short and J 0 bases short, with 10 bases between. The CDR3 is 14 residues long. The CDR3, as DNA: TGTGCCAGCAGTGCGGGACACAGCTCCTACGAGCAGTACTTC. It encodes CASSAGHSSYEQYF.

This clone was counted at least ten times. This CDR3 is CSARDNQGVGAFF. CDR3 DNA: TGCAGTGCTAGAGATAATCAGGGGGTCGGAGCTTTCTTT. This chain joins TRBV20-1 and TRBJ1-1, with 7 bases fitting TRBD1. The germline V gene has CDR1 DFQATT and CDR2 SNEGSKA (reference sequence). This CDR3 comprises 13 residues. V dropped 0 bases and J dropped 10; count of bases not matched to a gene: 8.

Many counts were recorded for this clone. The chain combines TRBV18 with TRBJ2-1; D might be TRBD1 (5 bases). The CDR3 contains 15 residues. Per the germline V gene, CDR1 is KGHSH and CDR2 is LQKENI. Trimming removed 2 bases from V and 0 bases from J, with 8 bases in between. The CDR3 DNA reads as TGTGCCAGCTCACCAGGGGCCGACTCCTACAATGAGCAGTTCTTC. Its protein product is CASSPGADSYNEQFF.

This clone was detected only a few times. The chain is built from TRBV6-1 and TRBJ2-2, with D maybe TRBD2 (5 bases). V was pared by 7 bases and J by 3 bases, with 12 bases between. The CDR3 is made up of 14 amino acids. CDR1 is MNHNS, CDR2 SASEGT, per germline. The CDR3 loop is CASKGSQDTGELFF. The CDR3 nucleotides are TGTGCCAGCAAAGGGAGCCAGGACACCGGGGAGCTGTTTTTT.

This clone is a singleton in its sample. The junction shows a germline mismatch at one end, possibly a read error. The chain combines TRBV3-1 with TRBJ2-5; D possibly uses TRBD1 or TRBD2 (5 bases each). Germline V gives CDR1 LGHDT, CDR2 YNNKEL (reference sequence). The CDR3 loop spans 15 amino acids. Here the CDR3 reads CASSTMGEPAETQYF. The CDR3 DNA reads as TGTGCGAGCAGCACCATGGGGGAGCCGGCCGAGACCCAGTACTTC.

This clone was seen at least ten times. The V call is TRBV3-1, the J call TRBJ2-1; 10 bases line up with TRBD1. Looked up from germline, CDR1 is LGHDT and CDR2 is YNNKEL (reference sequence). The J segment lost 7 bases and the V segment lost 5 bases, leaving 11 bases of the junction unmatched. The CDR3 spans 16 residues. This chain's CDR3 is CASSYSDRGPHNEQFF. Here the CDR3 DNA reads TGTGCCAGCAGCTACAGTGACAGGGGGCCCCATAATGAGCAGTTCTTC.

The V and J genes are TRBV30 and TRBJ1-2, with unresolved D. Germline-derived CDR1 and CDR2 are GTSNPN and SVGIG (reference sequence). The CDR3 runs 14 residues. V shed 4 bases and J shed 1 base, with 13 bases lying between them. CDR3 bases: TGTGCCTGGAAGAGGTGGTTGATTAACTATGGCTACACCTTC. The encoded protein is CAWKRWLINYGYTF.

The chain recombines TRBV7-9 with TRBJ1-1; D uncertain. Germline V gene data show CDR1 as SEHNR and CDR2 as FQNEAQ (reference sequence). Deletions cut 6 bases from V and 4 bases from J, with 18 bases between. This CDR3 spans 15 amino acids. CDR3 loop: CASSHPPWGTTEAFF. Written as DNA, the CDR3 is TGTGCCAGCAGTCACCCCCCGTGGGGTACCACTGAAGCTTTCTTT.

This clone was counted ten times or more. The chain is built from TRBV5-1 and TRBJ2-7; a weak D match, TRBD1 (5 bases). Trimming left V 3 bases short and J 3 bases short, with 16 bases between. This CDR3 comprises 15 residues. Germline V CDR1 and CDR2: SGHRS, YFSETQ. The CDR3 reads CASSSSRVIGYEQYF. The CDR3 DNA reads TGCGCCAGCAGCTCTTCCAGGGTAATAGGCTACGAGCAGTACTTC.

The V and J genes are TRBV20-1 and TRBJ1-5; D is undetermined. The V gene lost 6 bases and the J gene lost 4 bases, with 16 bases spanning the gap. This CDR3 has 14 residues. The germline V gene has CDR1 DFQATT and CDR2 SNEGSKA (reference sequence). This CDR3 reads CSATGHLGNQPQHF. The CDR3 nucleotides read TGCAGTGCAACGGGCCACCTGGGGAATCAGCCCCAGCATTTT.

This clone was observed many times. The V and J genes are TRBV28 and TRBJ2-3; 11 positions agree with TRBD1. The CDR3 has 16 residues. V was clipped by 10 bases and J by 5 bases; unmatched bases: 14. Germline V gene data show CDR1 as MDHEN and CDR2 as SYDVKM. The CDR3 here is CAIHRGQGALEDTQYF. The CDR3 coding sequence is TGTGCCATCCACCGAGGACAGGGGGCGCTTGAAGATACGCAGTATTTT.

The table lists this clone with many counts. This may be a read error: a much more frequent sequence differs by one nucleotide. The identical CDR3 is also encoded by other nucleotide sequences in the sample. This chain connects TRBV11-3 to TRBJ2-7; 7 nucleotides line up with TRBD1. From germline, CDR1 is SGHNT and CDR2 YENEEA. The CDR3 has 14 amino acids. J was trimmed by 0 bases and V by 5 bases; bases with no gene match: 4. In DNA, the CDR3 is TGTGCCAGCAGCCCTGGGGACAGCTCCTACGAGCAGTACTTC. It encodes CASSPGDSSYEQYF.